This is a list of T cell receptor beta chains from one sample in a study of cytomegalovirus exposure and HLA in healthy donors. The repertoire was sequenced with immunoSEQ multiplex PCR; TCRdb's copy has only in-frame clones and lacks some. The table has approximately 78,000 clones, about 72% seen once; the top ten hold less than 25%. Sequenced material: PBMCs. The origin of the receptors is a man aged 40-49 years in good health and CMV-seropositive. Each CDR3 is given with its conserved first and last residue.

v_gene,CDR3aa
TRBV4-1,CASSHPSGTGYNSPLHF
TRBV6-5,CASSPGGFLDYEQYF
TRBV27,CASTPDSWRGYYNEQFF
TRBV7-8,CASSLGSVTDEQYF
TRBV9,CASSVEAGSTADTQYF
TRBV6-5,CASSLQAGSSYEQYF
TRBV5-6,CASSSELLPNTEAFF
TRBV7-8,CASSLESGRGSQPQHF
TRBV7-8,CASSLELAGGDTDTQYF
TRBV27,CASGGLYSNQPQHF
TRBV5-1,CASSLWEEGASSPLHF
TRBV7-2,CASSLYGQGRNTIYF